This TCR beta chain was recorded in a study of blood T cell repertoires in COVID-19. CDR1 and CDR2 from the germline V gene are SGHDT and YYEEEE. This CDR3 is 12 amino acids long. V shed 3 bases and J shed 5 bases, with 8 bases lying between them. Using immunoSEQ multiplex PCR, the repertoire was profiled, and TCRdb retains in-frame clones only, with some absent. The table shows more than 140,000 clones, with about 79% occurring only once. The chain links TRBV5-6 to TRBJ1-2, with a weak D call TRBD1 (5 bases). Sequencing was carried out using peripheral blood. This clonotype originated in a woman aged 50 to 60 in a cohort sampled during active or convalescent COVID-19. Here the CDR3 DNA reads TGTGCCAGCAGCTCCGGGACTTATGGCTACACCTTC. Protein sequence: CASSSGTYGYTF. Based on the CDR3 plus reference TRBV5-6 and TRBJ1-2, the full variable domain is DAGVTQSPTHLIKTRGQQVTLRCSPKSGHDTVSWYQQALGQGPQFIFQYYEEEERQRGNFPDRFSGHQFPNYSSELNVNALLLGDSALYLCASSSGTYGYTFGSGTRLTVV.